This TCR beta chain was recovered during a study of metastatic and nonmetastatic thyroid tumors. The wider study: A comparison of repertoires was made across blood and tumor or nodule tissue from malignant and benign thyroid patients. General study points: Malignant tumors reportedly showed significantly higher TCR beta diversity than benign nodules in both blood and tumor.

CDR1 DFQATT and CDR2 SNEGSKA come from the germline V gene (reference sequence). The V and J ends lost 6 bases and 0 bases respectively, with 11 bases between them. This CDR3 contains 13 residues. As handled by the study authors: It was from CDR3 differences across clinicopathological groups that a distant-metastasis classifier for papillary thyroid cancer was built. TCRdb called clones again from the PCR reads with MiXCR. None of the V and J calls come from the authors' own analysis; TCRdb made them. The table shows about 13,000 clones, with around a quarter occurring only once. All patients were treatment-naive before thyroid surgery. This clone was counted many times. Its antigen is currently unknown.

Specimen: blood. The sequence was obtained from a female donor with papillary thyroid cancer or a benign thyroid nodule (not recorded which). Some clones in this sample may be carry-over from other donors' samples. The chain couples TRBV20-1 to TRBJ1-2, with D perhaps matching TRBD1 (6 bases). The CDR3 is CSATGTPNYGYTF. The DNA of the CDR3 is TGCAGTGCAACCGGGACACCTAACTATGGCTACACCTTC.